The 10 T cell receptor beta chains in this list originate from one sample, sequenced in a study of blood T cells in healthy people across ages (dated by TCRdb to the mid-2010s). The library was generated by 5' RACE. Sequencing was carried out with an Illumina HiSeq 2500. A second PCR of about 7 to 12 cycles was run with a J-beta primer mix and a sample-barcoded 5' primer. In-frame beta chains were kept once TCRdb had trimmed the public reads at Q25 with fastp and called clones with MiXCR. Rows are unified per CDR3 protein, each entry keeping the most common DNA and genes. Recorded for this sample are roughly 930,000 distinct CDR3 sequences; 40% to 60% of them occurred a single time. Together, the top ten hold 13% of the sample. Sequenced sample: blood. The source is a man between 25 and 39 years old in good health.

This chain links TRBV3-1 with TRBJ1-6; D is ambiguous. Germline V lookup: CDR1 LGHDT, CDR2 YNNKEL (reference sequence). V was pared by 6 bases and J by 10 bases, with 13 bases between. The CDR3 loop spans 13 amino acids. The CDR3 region has the DNA TGTGCCAGCAGACCCACTCTATTGTCACCCCTCCACTTT. Translation gives CASRPTLLSPLHF.

This clonotype was seen only a few times. This chain connects TRBV12-3 or TRBV12-4 to TRBJ2-7, with D maybe TRBD2 (6 bases). CDR3 length: 15 residues. Trimming removed 3 bases at V and 0 bases at J, with 12 bases between. The CDR3: CASSFGGVPSYEQYF. The CDR3 bases are TGTGCCAGCAGTTTCGGCGGGGTTCCCTCCTACGAGCAGTACTTC.

V and J are TRBV20-1 and TRBJ2-6; D is unclear. CDR3 size: 16 residues. Germline CDR1 DFQATT, CDR2 SNEGSKA (reference sequence). The germline V and J ends were trimmed by 6 bases and 0 bases, with 15 bases remaining between them. Here the CDR3 DNA reads TGCAGTGCCTTGCCCACCAGGAGCTCTGGGGCCAACGTCCTGACTTTC. Residues: CSALPTRSSGANVLTF.

This clonotype was recorded a few times. This chain links TRBV6-5 with TRBJ2-3; D remains ambiguous. Germline lookup yields CDR1 MNHEY and CDR2 SVGAGI. CDR3 length: 16 amino acids. V was cut by 4 bases and J by 0 bases, with 14 bases left in between. CDR3: CASSSTLFVSTDTQYF. Here the CDR3 DNA reads TGTGCCAGCAGTTCCACCCTCTTTGTCAGCACAGATACGCAGTATTTT.

The rearrangement joins TRBV7-9 to TRBJ1-4; no firm D call. Trimming removed 0 bases at V and 2 bases at J, with 7 bases between. The CDR3 sequence is 15 residues long. The V gene's germline CDR1 is SEHNR and CDR2 FQNEAQ (reference sequence). CDR3 sequence reads: CASSLAETTNEKLFF. CDR3 in DNA: TGTGCCAGCAGCTTAGCGGAAACGACTAATGAAAAACTGTTTTTT.

The rearrangement uses TRBV6-5 and TRBJ2-1; D remains unclear. The J call may not be correct, given that the DNA end is closer to TRBJ2-7. CDR1 is MNHEY and CDR2 is SVGAGI in the germline V gene. This CDR3 comprises 13 residues. The CDR3 region has the DNA TGTGCCAGCAGTTACGTAGCCTACAATGAGCAGTACTTC. Protein sequence: CASSYVAYNEQYF.

This clonotype was seen a single time. This sequence joins TRBV7-9 and TRBJ1-2; no clear D gene. This CDR3 contains 14 residues. Germline CDR1 SEHNR, CDR2 FQNEAQ (reference sequence). V was pared by 5 bases and J by 7 bases, with 17 bases between. CDR3 residues: CASSPPGRKTGYTF. DNA for the CDR3: TGTGCCAGCAGCCCTCCGGGGAGGAAGACTGGCTACACCTTC. Filled out from reference TRBV7-9 and TRBJ1-2, the complete variable domain reads DTGVSQNPRHKITKRGQNVTFRCDPISEHNRLYWYRQTLGQGPEFLTYFQNEAQLEKSRLLSDRFSAERPKGSFSTLEIQRTEQGDSAMYLCASSPPGRKTGYTFGSGTRLTVV.

This chain joins TRBV2 and TRBJ1-5; D gene unclear. The CDR3 consists of 14 residues. Germline V gives CDR1 SNHLY, CDR2 FYNNEI. The germline V and J ends were trimmed by 2 bases and 1 base, with 6 bases remaining between them. This CDR3 reads CASSENRSNQPQHF. The CDR3 DNA reads TGTGCCAGCAGTGAAAACAGAAGCAATCAGCCCCAGCATTTT.

The gene calls are TRBV2 and TRBJ1-6, with D possibly being TRBD1 (5 bases). CDR3 length: 16 residues. Between the trimmed V and J ends, which lost 6 bases and 5 bases, there was a span of 17 bases. The germline V gene encodes CDR1 SNHLY and CDR2 FYNNEI. This CDR3 is CASRDLDSGDNSPLHF. The CDR3 region has the DNA TGTGCCAGCAGAGACTTAGACAGTGGCGATAATTCACCCCTCCACTTT.

This clonotype has more than one count but fewer than ten. The chain employs TRBV6-5 and TRBJ2-1; a weak D match, TRBD2 (5 bases). The germline V and J ends were trimmed by 5 bases and 3 bases, with 17 bases remaining between them. CDR3 length equals 16 residues. Germline CDR1 is MNHEY and CDR2 is SVGAGI. CDR3 in DNA: TGTGCCAGCAGTCCCGGGGATTTAAGTAACTACAATGAGCAGTTCTTC. Encoded protein: CASSPGDLSNYNEQFF.